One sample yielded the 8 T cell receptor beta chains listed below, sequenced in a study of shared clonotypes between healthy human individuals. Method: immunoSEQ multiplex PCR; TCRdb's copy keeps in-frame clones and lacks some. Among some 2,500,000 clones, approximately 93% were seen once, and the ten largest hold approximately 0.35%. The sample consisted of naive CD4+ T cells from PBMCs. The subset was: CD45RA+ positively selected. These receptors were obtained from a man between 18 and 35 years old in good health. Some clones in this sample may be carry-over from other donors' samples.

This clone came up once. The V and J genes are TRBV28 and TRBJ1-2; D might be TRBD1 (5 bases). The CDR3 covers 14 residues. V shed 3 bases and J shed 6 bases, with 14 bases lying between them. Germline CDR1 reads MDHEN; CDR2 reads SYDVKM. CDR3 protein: CASSFRAGWNGYTF. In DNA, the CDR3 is TGTGCCAGCAGTTTTAGGGCAGGGTGGAATGGCTACACCTTC.

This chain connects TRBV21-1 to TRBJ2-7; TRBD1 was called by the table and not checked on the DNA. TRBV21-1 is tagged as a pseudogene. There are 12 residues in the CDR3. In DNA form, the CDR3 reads TGTGCCACCCCGACAGGGTCCTACGAGCAGTACTTC. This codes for CATPTGSYEQYF.

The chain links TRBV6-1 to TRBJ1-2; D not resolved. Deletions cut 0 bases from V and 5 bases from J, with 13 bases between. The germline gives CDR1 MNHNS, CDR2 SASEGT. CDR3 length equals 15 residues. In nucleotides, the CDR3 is TGTGCCAGCAGTGAAGCCTTGTGGCTGGGGTATGGCTACACCTTC. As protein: CASSEALWLGYGYTF.

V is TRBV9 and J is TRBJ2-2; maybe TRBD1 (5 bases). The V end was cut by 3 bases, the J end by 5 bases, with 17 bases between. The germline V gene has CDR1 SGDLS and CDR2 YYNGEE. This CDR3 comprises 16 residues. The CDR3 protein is CASSGKGSQPTGELFF. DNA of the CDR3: TGTGCCAGCAGCGGGAAGGGGTCCCAGCCTACCGGGGAGCTGTTTTTT.

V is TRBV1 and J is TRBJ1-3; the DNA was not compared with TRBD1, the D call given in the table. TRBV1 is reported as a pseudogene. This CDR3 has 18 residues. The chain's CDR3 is CTSIFFGTAKASGNTIYF. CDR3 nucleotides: TGCACCAGCATCTTCTTTGGGACAGCCAAGGCCTCTGGAAACACCATATATTTT.

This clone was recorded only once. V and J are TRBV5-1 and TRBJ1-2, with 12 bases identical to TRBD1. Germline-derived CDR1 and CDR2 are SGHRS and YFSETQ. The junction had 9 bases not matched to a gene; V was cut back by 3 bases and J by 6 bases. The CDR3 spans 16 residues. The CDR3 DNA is TGCGCCAGCAGCTCCGCCGGGACAGGGGGCACCCATGGCTACACCTTC. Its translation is CASSSAGTGGTHGYTF.

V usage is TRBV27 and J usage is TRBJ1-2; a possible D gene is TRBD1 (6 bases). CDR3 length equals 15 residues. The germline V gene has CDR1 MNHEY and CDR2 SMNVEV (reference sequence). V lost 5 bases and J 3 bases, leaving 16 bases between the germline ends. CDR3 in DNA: TGTGCCAGCAGTAAACAGGGCCGGGGGGACTATGGCTACACCTTC. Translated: CASSKQGRGDYGYTF.

The CDR3 DNA reads TGTGCCAGCTCACCCGCTAGCGGGAGTACCGAGACCCAGTACTTC. It is translated as CASSPASGSTETQYF. J is TRBJ2-5 and V is TRBV18; 10 positions agree with TRBD2. CDR3 length: 15 residues. Germline V lookup: CDR1 KGHSH, CDR2 LQKENI. V was clipped by 3 bases and J by 5 bases; unmatched bases: 6. Full variable domain (rest looked up from reference TRBV18 and TRBJ2-5): NAGVMQNPRHLVRRRGQEARLRCSPMKGHSHVYWYRQLPEEGLKFMVYLQKENIIDESGMPKERFSAEFPKEGPSILRIQQVVRGDSAAYFCASSPASGSTETQYFGPGTRLLVL.